This entry lists 6 T cell receptor beta chains sequenced from one sample in a study of blood T cell repertoires in COVID-19. Measured with immunoSEQ multiplex PCR; TCRdb has only the in-frame clones, and not every one. Among 230,000 or so clones listed, roughly 88% were seen once. Sequences were obtained from peripheral blood. These receptors all come from a man aged 35 to 55 who had recovered from COVID-19.

The J gene is TRBJ1-1, the V gene TRBV7-9; D is uncertain. Between the trimmed V and J ends, which lost 0 bases and 2 bases, there was a span of 10 bases. Germline V gives CDR1 SEHNR, CDR2 FQNEAQ (reference sequence). This CDR3 has 15 residues. CDR3 in amino acids: CASSLAGFSNTEAFF. In nucleotides, the CDR3 is TGTGCCAGCAGCTTAGCGGGCTTTTCCAACACTGAAGCTTTCTTT.

In DNA, the CDR3 is TGTGCCAGCAGCTTTCTTTCAACTAGCGCTGACAATGAGCAGTTCTTC. Its protein product is CASSFLSTSADNEQFF. The chain combines TRBV11-2 with TRBJ2-1, with 7 bases matching TRBD2. Germline lookup yields CDR1 SGHAT and CDR2 FQNNGV. V shed 3 bases, J shed 5 bases, and the junction held 10 bases outside the gene matches. The CDR3 runs 16 residues.

The chain has TRBV5-5 and TRBJ1-5, with D unresolved. From germline, CDR1 is SGHKS and CDR2 YYEKEE (reference sequence). The length of the CDR3 is 14 residues. The V and J ends lost 5 bases and 0 bases respectively, with 9 bases between them. The CDR3 spells CASSYGDSNQPQHF. In DNA, the CDR3 is TGTGCCAGCAGTTACGGGGATAGCAATCAGCCCCAGCATTTT.

The chain carries TRBV9 and TRBJ1-2; D is undetermined. The germline V and J ends were trimmed by 0 bases and 8 bases, with 20 bases remaining between them. The germline V gene encodes CDR1 SGDLS and CDR2 YYNGEE. This CDR3 region has 16 residues. CDR3 in amino acids: CASSVEGADPGSGYTF. The CDR3 bases are TGTGCCAGCAGCGTAGAGGGAGCTGACCCGGGCTCCGGCTACACCTTC.

The chain joins TRBV5-1 to TRBJ1-1; 8 nucleotides agree with TRBD1. Germline lookup yields CDR1 SGHRS and CDR2 YFSETQ. Trimming removed 4 bases from V and 0 bases from J; junction bases left unmatched: 8. This CDR3 is 16 amino acids long. In nucleotides, the CDR3 is TGCGCCAGCAGCCCCTCGACAGGGGCCCTGAACACTGAAGCTTTCTTT. Amino acids: CASSPSTGALNTEAFF.

This clone has more than one count but fewer than ten. The chain employs TRBV30 and TRBJ1-6; D not certain. The CDR3 covers 14 residues. V was clipped by 0 bases and J by 7 bases, with 10 bases between them. Germline CDR1 reads GTSNPN; CDR2 reads SVGIG (reference sequence). The CDR3 here is CAWSVKVRNSPLHF. CDR3 coding DNA: TGTGCCTGGAGTGTAAAAGTCAGGAATTCACCCCTCCACTTT.